This entry is about one T cell receptor beta chain. Its antigen is not identified. TCRdb ran MiXCR on the 5' RACE reads and lists one entry per CDR3 protein. The sample yields more than 450,000 distinct CDR3 sequences, around a fifth seen once. The sample is drawn from a study of T cells after yellow fever vaccination. Findings and limits, study-wide: Most clones from primary vaccination were detected again post-booster (just under 97% CD4, about 88% CD8).

Germline lookup yields CDR1 SEHNR and CDR2 FQNEAQ (reference sequence). The CDR3 totals 17 residues. V was cut by 1 base and J by 3 bases, with 15 bases left in between. The sample in question was PBMCs, obtained more than 20 days after the first yellow fever vaccination. The chain combines TRBV7-9 with TRBJ2-2, with TRBD2 as a possible D gene (6 bases). The TCR sequence derives from a man in his late teens or twenties who received the YFV17D yellow fever vaccine. CDR3 sequence reads: CASSLGSGGTYTGELFF. The CDR3 nucleotides read TGTGCCAGCAGCTTAGGTTCCGGCGGGACTTACACCGGGGAGCTGTTTTTT.